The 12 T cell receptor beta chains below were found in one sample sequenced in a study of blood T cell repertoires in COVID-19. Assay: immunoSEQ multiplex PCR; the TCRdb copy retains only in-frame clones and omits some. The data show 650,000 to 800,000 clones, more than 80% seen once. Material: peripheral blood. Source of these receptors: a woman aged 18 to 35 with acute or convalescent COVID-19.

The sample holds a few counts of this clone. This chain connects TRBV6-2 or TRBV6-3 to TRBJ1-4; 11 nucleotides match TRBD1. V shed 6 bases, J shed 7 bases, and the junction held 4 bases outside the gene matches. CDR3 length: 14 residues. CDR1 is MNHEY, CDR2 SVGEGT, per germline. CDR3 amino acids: CASSQGQGAEKLFF. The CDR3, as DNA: TGTGCCAGCAGCCAAGGACAGGGGGCTGAAAAACTGTTTTTT.

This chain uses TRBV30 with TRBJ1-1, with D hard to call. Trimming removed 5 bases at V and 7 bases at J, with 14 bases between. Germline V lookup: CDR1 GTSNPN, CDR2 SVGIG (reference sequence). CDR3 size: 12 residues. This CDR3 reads CAWSPSRGEAFF. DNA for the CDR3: TGTGCCTGGTCTCCATCGCGGGGTGAAGCTTTCTTT.

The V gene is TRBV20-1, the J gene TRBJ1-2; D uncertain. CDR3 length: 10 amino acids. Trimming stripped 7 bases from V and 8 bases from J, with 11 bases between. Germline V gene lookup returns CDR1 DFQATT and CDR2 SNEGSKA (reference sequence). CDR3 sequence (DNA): TGCAGTGTGGAGGCCGGGGGCTACACCTTC. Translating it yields CSVEAGGYTF.

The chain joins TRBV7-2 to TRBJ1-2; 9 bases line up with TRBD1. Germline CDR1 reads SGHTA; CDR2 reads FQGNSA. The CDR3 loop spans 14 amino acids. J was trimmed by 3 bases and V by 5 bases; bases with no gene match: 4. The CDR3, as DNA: TGTGCCAGCAGCATAAGGACAGGGGACTATGGCTACACCTTC. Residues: CASSIRTGDYGYTF.

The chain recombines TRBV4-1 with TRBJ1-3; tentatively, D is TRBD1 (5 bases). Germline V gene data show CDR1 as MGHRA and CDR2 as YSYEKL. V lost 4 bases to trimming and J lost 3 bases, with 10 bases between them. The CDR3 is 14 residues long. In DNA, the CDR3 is TGCGCCAGCAGCCCGGGGACTTTTGGAAACACCATATATTTT. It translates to CASSPGTFGNTIYF.

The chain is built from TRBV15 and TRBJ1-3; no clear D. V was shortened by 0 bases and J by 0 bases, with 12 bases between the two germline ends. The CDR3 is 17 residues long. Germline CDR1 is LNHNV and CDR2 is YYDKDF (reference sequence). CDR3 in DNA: TGTGCCACCAGCAGAGACCAGCCCAAGCGCTCTGGAAACACCATATATTTT. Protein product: CATSRDQPKRSGNTIYF.

The CDR3 loop is CASSLASGGAHNEQFF. CDR3 DNA sequence: TGTGCCAGCAGCTTAGCTAGCGGGGGGGCCCACAATGAGCAGTTCTTC. The chain combines TRBV11-1 with TRBJ2-1; 11 nucleotides line up with TRBD2. This CDR3 is 16 amino acids long. Germline CDR1 and CDR2: SGHAT and FQDESV (reference sequence). V was clipped by 0 bases and J by 5 bases; unmatched bases: 3.

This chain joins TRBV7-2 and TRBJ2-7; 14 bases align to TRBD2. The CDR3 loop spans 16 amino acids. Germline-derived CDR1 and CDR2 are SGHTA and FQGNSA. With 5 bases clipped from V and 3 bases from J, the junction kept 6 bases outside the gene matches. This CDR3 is CASSPGLAGEYYEQYF. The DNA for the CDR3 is TGTGCCAGCAGCCCGGGACTAGCGGGGGAGTACTACGAGCAGTACTTC.

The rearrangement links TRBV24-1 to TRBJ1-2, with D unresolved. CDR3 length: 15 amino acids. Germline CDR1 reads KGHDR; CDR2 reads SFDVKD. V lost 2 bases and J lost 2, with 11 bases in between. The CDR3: CATSDSGRGNYGYTF. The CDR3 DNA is TGTGCCACCAGTGATTCCGGACGGGGAAACTATGGCTACACCTTC.

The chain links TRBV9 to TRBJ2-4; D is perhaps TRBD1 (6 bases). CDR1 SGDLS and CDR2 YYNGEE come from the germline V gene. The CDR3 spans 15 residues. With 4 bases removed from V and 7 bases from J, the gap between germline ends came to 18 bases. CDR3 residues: CASSPLGASGNIQYF. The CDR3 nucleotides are TGTGCCAGCAGCCCCCTGGGGGCCAGTGGTAACATTCAGTACTTC.

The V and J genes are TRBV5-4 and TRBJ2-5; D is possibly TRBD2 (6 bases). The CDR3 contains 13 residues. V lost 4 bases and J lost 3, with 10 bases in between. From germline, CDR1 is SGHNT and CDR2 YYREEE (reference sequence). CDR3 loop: CASSPLAEETQYF. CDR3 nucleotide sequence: TGTGCCAGCAGCCCCTTAGCGGAAGAGACCCAGTACTTC.

CDR3 residues: CATSEGGQGPYGYTF. DNA for the CDR3: TGTGCCACCAGTGAGGGCGGACAGGGGCCCTATGGCTACACCTTC. The chain is built from TRBV24-1 and TRBJ1-2; 9 positions agree with TRBD1. The germline gives CDR1 KGHDR, CDR2 SFDVKD. The CDR3 runs 15 residues. The ends lost 4 bases at V and 4 bases at J; junction bases unmatched: 6.